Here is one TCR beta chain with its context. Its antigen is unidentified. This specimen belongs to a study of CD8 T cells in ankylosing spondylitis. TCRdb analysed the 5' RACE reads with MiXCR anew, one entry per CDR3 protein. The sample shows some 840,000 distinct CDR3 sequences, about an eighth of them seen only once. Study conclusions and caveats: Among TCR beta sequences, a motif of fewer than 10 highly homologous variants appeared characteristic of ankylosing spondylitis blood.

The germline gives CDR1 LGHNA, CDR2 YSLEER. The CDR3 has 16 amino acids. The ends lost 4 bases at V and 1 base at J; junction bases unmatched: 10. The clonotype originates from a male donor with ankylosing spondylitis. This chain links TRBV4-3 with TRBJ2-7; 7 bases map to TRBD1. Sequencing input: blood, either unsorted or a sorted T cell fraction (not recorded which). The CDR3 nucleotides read TGCGCCAGCAGCCCATCACCGGTACAGGGGTCCTACGAGCAGTACTTC. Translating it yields CASSPSPVQGSYEQYF.